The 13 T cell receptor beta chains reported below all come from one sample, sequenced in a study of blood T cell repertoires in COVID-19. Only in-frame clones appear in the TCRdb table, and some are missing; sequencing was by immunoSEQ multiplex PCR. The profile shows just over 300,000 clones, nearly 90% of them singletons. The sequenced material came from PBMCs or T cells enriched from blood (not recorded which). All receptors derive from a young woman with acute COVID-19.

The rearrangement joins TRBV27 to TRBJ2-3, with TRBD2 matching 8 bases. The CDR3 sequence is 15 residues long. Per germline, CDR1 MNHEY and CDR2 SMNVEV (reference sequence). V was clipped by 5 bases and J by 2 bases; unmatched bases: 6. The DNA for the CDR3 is TGTGCCAGCAGTGCTACTAGCGGTTACACAGATACGCAGTATTTT. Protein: CASSATSGYTDTQYF.

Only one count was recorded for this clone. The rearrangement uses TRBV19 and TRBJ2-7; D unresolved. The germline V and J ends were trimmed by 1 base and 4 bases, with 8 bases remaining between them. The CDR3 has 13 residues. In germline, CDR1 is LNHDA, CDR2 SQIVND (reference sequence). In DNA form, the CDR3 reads TGTGCCAGTAGTATAGCCCGGAGTTACGAGCAGTACTTC. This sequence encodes CASSIARSYEQYF.

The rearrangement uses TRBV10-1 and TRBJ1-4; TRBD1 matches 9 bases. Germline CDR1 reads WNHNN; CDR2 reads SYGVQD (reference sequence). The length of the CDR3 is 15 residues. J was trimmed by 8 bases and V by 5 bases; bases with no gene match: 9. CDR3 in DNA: TGCGCCAGCAGTCCCTCGGGACAGGGACGGGAAAAACTGTTTTTT. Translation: CASSPSGQGREKLFF.

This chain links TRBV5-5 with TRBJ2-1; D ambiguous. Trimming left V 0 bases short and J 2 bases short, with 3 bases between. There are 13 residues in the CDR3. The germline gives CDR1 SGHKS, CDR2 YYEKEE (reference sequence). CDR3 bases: TGTGCCAGCAGCTTGGAGCCCTACAATGAGCAGTTCTTC. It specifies CASSLEPYNEQFF.

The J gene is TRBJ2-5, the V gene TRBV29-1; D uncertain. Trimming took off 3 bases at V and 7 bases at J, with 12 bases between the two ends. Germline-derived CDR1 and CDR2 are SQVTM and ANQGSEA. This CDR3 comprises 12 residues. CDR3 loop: CSVEWLARTQYF. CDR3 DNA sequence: TGCAGCGTTGAGTGGTTGGCAAGGACCCAGTACTTC.

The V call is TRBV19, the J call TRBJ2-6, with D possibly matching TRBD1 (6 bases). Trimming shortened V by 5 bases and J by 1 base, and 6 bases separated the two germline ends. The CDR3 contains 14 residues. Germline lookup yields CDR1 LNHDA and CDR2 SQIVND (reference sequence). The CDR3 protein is CASSQGSGANVLTF. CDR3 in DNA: TGTGCCAGTAGTCAGGGGTCTGGGGCCAACGTCCTGACTTTC.

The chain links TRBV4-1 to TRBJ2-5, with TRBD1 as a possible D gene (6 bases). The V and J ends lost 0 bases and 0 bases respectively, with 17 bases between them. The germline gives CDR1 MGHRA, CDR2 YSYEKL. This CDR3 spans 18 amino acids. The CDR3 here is CASSQDWGTLQYQETQYF. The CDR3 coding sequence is TGCGCCAGCAGCCAAGATTGGGGGACACTCCAGTACCAAGAGACCCAGTACTTC.

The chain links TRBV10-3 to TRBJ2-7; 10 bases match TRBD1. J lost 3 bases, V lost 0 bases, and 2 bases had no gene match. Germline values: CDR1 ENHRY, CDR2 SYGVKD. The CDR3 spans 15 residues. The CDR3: CAISESGQGGYEQYF. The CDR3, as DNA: TGTGCCATCAGTGAGTCCGGACAGGGGGGCTACGAGCAGTACTTC.

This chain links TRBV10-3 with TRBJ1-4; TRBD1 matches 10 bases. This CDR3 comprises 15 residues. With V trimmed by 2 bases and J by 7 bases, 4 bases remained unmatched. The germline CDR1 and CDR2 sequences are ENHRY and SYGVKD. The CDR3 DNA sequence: TGTGCCATCAGTGAGGATTGGACAGGGGGTGAAAAACTGTTTTTT. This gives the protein CAISEDWTGGEKLFF.

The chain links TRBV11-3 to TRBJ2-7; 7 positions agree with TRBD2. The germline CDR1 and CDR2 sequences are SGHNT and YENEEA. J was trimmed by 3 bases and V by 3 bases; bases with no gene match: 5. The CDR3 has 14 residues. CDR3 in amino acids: CASSLSSGYYEQYF. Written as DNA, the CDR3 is TGTGCCAGCAGCTTGTCTAGCGGCTACTACGAGCAGTACTTC. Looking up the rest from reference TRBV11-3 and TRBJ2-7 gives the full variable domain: EAGVVQSPRYKIIEKKQPVAFWCNPISGHNTLYWYLQNLGQGPELLIRYENEEAVDDSQLPKDRFSAERLKGVDSTLKIQPAELGDSAVYLCASSLSSGYYEQYFGPGTRLTVT.

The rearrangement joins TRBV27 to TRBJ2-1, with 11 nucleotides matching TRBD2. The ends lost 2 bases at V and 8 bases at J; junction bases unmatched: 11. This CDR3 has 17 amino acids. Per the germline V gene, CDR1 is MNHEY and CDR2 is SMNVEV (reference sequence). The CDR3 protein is CASSLIEISGRGDEQFF. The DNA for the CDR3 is TGTGCCAGCAGTTTAATCGAGATTAGCGGGAGGGGGGATGAGCAGTTCTTC.

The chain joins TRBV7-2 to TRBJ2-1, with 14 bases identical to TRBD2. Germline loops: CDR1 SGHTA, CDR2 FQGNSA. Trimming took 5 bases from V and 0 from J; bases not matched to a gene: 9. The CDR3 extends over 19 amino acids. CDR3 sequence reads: CASSIGTSGSGSSYNEQFF. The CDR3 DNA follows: TGTGCCAGCAGCATCGGGACTAGCGGGAGTGGTAGCTCCTACAATGAGCAGTTCTTC.

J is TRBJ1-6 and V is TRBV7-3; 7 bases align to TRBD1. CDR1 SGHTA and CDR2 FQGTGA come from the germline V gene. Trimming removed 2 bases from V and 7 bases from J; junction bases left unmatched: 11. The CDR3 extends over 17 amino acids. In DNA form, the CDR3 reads TGTGCCAGCAGCTTATTAGGGGGCGGCCAAATAAATTCACCCCTCCACTTT. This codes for CASSLLGGGQINSPLHF.